This T cell receptor beta chain was recovered during a study of T cells in Graves' hyperthyroidism and ophthalmopathy. Across the study: Before any treatment, at initial diagnosis, peripheral blood was collected. Study observations and caveats: Most thyroid clonotypes with frequency above 0.001 were detected in blood.

Germline CDR1 is SNHLY and CDR2 is FYNNEI. The V and J ends lost 4 bases and 3 bases respectively, with 13 bases between them. This CDR3 comprises 14 residues. Researchers took RNA transcripts and amplified the TCR beta CDR3 regions from them. HTBI primers were used for first-round RT-PCR of the TCR CDR3. Using its own MiXCR run on the multiplex PCR reads, TCRdb lists one record per CDR3 protein. The table records over 250,000 distinct CDR3 sequences, less than 30% of them present only once. Patients having uncontrolled infection, another autoimmune disease, pregnancy or lactation were not included. This blood was taken when hyperthyroidism was first diagnosed, before any ophthalmopathy symptoms existed. This clonotype was detected many times. What it binds is not known.

The sequence was collected from a man aged 40-50 years with Graves' hyperthyroidism that later progressed to Graves' ophthalmopathy. This rearrangement joins TRBV2 to TRBJ2-7; D uncertain. The sample taken for sequencing was blood. The CDR3 DNA is TGTGCCAGCAGTGTCAGCCCACCCCTCTACGAGCAGTACTTC. Protein: CASSVSPPLYEQYF.